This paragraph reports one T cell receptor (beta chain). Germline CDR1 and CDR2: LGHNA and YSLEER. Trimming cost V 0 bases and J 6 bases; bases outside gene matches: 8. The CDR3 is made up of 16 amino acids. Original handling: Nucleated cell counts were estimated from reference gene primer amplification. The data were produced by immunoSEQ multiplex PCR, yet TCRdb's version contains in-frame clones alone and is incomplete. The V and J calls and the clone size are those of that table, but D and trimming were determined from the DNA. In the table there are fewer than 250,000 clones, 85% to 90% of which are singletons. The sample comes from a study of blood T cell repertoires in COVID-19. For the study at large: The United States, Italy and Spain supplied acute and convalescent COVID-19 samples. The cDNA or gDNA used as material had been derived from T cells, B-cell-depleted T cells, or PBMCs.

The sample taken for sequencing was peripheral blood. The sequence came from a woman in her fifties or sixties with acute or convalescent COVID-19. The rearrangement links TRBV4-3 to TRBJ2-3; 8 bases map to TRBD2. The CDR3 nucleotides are TGCGCCAGCAGCCAAGATATCAGCGGGGGAGGTGATACGCAGTATTTT. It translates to CASSQDISGGGDTQYF.